This record looks at one T cell receptor beta chain sequence and its context. Antigen unknown. This entry belongs to a study of CD8+CD57+ T cells in acquired aplastic anemia. At the level of the study: The average for DNA from sorted CD4+ and CD8+ cells was around 3.4 ug. Study-level points and caveats: Patient and control CD8+ Simpson's diversity was not significantly different.

In patients chosen for sequencing, flow cytometry had shown CD8+CD57+ cell expansion. The germline gives CDR1 LGHNA, CDR2 YNFKEQ. The CDR3 length is 17 residues. The TCR beta profiling, which covered VDJ combination and CDR3 sequence, was carried out using genomic DNA as the template. TCRdb re-derived calls from the reads in MiXCR, one entry per CDR3 protein. The data show 400,000 to 600,000 distinct CDR3 sequences, roughly a third seen once. This chain uses TRBV4-2 with TRBJ1-5; possibly TRBD1 or TRBD2 for D (5 bases each). The J call is in doubt because the DNA end fits TRBJ2-3 better. The sequenced sample was sorted CD4+, CD8+, or CD8+CD57+ T cells (not recorded which) from PBMCs. This TCR derives from a human donor with aplastic anemia. The CDR3 is CASSQGTGLGSNQPQYF. DNA of the CDR3: TGTGCCAGCAGCCAGGGAACGGGGCTCGGAAGCAATCAGCCCCAGTATTTT.